The clone carrying this T cell receptor beta chain has only a few counts. Its cognate antigen is unknown. Germline CDR1 SGHRS, CDR2 YFSETQ. The CDR3 has 16 amino acids. V lost 4 bases, J lost 5 bases, and 21 bases lay in between. The sample comes from a study of CD8 T cells in ankylosing spondylitis. TCRdb ran MiXCR on the 5' RACE reads and lists one entry per CDR3 protein. The sample yields 650,000 to 800,000 distinct CDR3 sequences, around 20% seen once. Findings of the study overall: A motif of roughly 8 highly homologous TCR beta variants was seen as apparently characteristic of ankylosing spondylitis blood.

Sequenced input: blood, either unsorted or a sorted T cell fraction (not recorded which). The chain joins TRBV5-1 to TRBJ2-5; perhaps TRBD2 as D (7 bases). The clonotype comes from a male donor with ankylosing spondylitis. The chain's CDR3 is CASSASGGAVGETQYF. CDR3 nucleotides: TGCGCCAGCAGCGCCTCGGGGGGCGCTGTTGGTGAGACCCAGTACTTC.